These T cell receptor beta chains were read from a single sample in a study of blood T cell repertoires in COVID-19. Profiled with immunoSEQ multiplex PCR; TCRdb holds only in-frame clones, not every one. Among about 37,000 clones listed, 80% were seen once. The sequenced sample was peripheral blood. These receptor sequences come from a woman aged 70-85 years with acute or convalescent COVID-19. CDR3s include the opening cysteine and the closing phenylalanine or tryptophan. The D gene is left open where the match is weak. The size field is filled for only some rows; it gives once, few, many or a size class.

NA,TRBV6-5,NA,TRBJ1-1,TGTGCCAGCAGTTACTCCGTACGGGGGGAGGATGAAGCTTTCTTT,CASSYSVRGEDEAFF
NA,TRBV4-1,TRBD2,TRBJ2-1,TGCGCCAGCAGCCAAGCATTTGTAGTACTAGCGGATAGCTCCTACAATGAGCAGTTCTTC,CASSQAFVVLADSSYNEQFF
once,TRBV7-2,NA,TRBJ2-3,TGTGCCAGCAGCTTGGGCTCACTAGGAGCCCCACGGTCGCAGTATTTT,CASSLGSLGAPRSQYF
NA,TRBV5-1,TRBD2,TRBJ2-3,TGCGCCAGCAGAGCACGAGCGGGAGGAGGCACAGATACGCAGTATTTT,CASRARAGGGTDTQYF
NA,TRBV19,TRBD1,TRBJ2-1,TGTGCCAGTAGGTCCCGGGACAGGGGCCCCTACAATGAGCAGTTCTTC,CASRSRDRGPYNEQFF
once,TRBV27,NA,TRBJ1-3,TGTGCCAGCAGTTTAGGTGGGGAGGGAAACACCATATATTTT,CASSLGGEGNTIYF
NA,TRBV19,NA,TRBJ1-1,TGTGCCAGTAGTATCGGGGGGGGAAGCACTGAAGCTTTCTTT,CASSIGGGSTEAFF
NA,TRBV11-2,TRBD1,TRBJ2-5,TGTGCCAGCAGGCAACAGGGGCGGGAGACCCAGTACTTC,CASRQQGRETQYF
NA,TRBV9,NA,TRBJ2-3,TGTGCCAGCAGCGTAGGTGTTGGGCAACGTAGCACAGATACGCAGTATTTT,CASSVGVGQRSTDTQYF
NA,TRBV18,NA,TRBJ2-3,TGTGCCAGCTCACCTCTAGCGACAGATACGCAGTATTTT,CASSPLATDTQYF
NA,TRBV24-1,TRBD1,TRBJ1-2,TGTGCCACCAGAAACGACAGGGTGGAAGGCTACACCTTC,CATRNDRVEGYTF
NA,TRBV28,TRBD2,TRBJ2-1,TGTGCCAGCAGTTGGGGTTGGACTAGCGGGAGGGGCTCCTACAATGAGCAGTTCTTC,CASSWGWTSGRGSYNEQFF
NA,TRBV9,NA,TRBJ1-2,TGTGCCAGCAGCGCCCGGTCAGGGGGCTACACCTTC,CASSARSGGYTF